One sample yielded the 5 T cell receptor beta chains listed below, sequenced in a study of chemoradiotherapy in HPV16-positive cancers (dated 2022 in TCRdb). The receptor library was made with the immunoSEQ multiplex PCR assay. The table was pulled from immuneACCESS by TCRdb, which kept in-frame rearrangements only. Such tables lose some clones; where checked, under half of the loss comes from unresolved V genes, and the rest has no known cause. In all, the sample holds about 23,000 clones, and over 75% of those were seen once. The leading ten clones occupy roughly 4.3% of the sample. Material: blood, obtained from a patient who underwent chemoradiotherapy. The receptors originated from a human donor with HPV-associated anogenital cancer.

This chain links TRBV10-3 with TRBJ2-3, with 9 nucleotides matching TRBD2. The germline V gene encodes CDR1 ENHRY and CDR2 SYGVKD. The V gene end was trimmed by 8 bases and the J gene end by 2 bases; junction bases not matched to a gene: 5. CDR3 length: 14 residues. This chain's CDR3 is CAIGRGGYTDTQYF. The CDR3, as DNA: TGTGCCATCGGGCGGGGGGGGTACACAGATACGCAGTATTTT.

The chain couples TRBV5-6 to TRBJ2-3; TRBD2 is a possible D gene (6 bases). The CDR3 runs to 14 residues. The germline gives CDR1 SGHDT, CDR2 YYEEEE. Trimming removed 5 bases at V and 5 bases at J, with 15 bases between. CDR3 in amino acids: CASSPGLGGDTQYF. CDR3 in DNA: TGTGCCAGCAGTCCAGGTCTGGGAGGAGATACGCAGTATTTT.

This rearrangement joins TRBV27 to TRBJ1-6; 10 nucleotides line up with TRBD1. The germline V gene has CDR1 MNHEY and CDR2 SMNVEV (reference sequence). The ends lost 2 bases at V and 10 bases at J; junction bases unmatched: 11. The length of the CDR3 is 17 residues. Here the CDR3 DNA reads TGTGCCAGCAGTTTAAAGTCCATCGGGACAGGGGCATCACCCCTCCACTTT. Residues: CASSLKSIGTGASPLHF.

The gene calls are TRBV27 and TRBJ1-4, with a tentative D call TRBD1 (5 bases). The CDR3 totals 16 residues. Trimming cost V 3 bases and J 10 bases, with 21 bases left between them. Germline CDR1 is MNHEY and CDR2 is SMNVEV (reference sequence). The CDR3 bases are TGTGCCAGCAGTTTGCTTACCGGGGGAAGTGCTGTAAAACTGTTTTTT. This codes for CASSLLTGGSAVKLFF.

The count of this clone is one. V and J are TRBV25-1 and TRBJ1-2, with unresolved D. CDR3 length: 13 amino acids. Germline CDR1 reads MGHDK; CDR2 reads SYGVNS. V was cut by 1 base and J by 14 bases, with 17 bases left in between. The CDR3 DNA follows: TGTGCCAGCAGTGAATCCATAAGCCGGGATTTAACCTTC. Translation gives CASSESISRDLTF.